This TCR beta chain was captured in a study of graft-versus-host responses after intestinal transplantation. Study-wide background: The study gave all recipients anti-thymocyte globulin induction, then tacrolimus and steroids for roughly 3 years. General study points: Declines in HvG clones occurring early post-transplant were associated with peak circulating GvH clone levels. GvH clones occurred in recipient marrow; some first appeared in ileum or blood.

V trimming: 0 bases; J trimming: 5 bases; junction bases outside the gene matches: 7. Germline CDR1 reads LGHNA; CDR2 reads YNFKEQ. The CDR3 is made up of 17 amino acids. Assay: immunoSEQ multiplex PCR; the TCRdb copy retains only in-frame clones and omits some. The sample consists of more than 65,000 clones, 85% to 95% of them appearing once. Remarks on this clone: Its antigen remains unknown.

The sequencing here drew on unstimulated CD8+ T cells sorted from spleen or lymph node cells, taken before transplant. The receptor's source is a human donor who was the organ donor for an intestinal transplant. The genes are TRBV4-2 and TRBJ2-5; 12 nucleotides agree with TRBD2. The CDR3 sequence is CASSQDLGLAGIETQYF. Written as DNA, the CDR3 is TGTGCCAGCAGCCAAGATCTAGGACTAGCGGGGATTGAGACCCAGTACTTC.